This T cell receptor (beta chain) was captured in a study of early T cells in non-severe SARS-CoV-2 infection. Individual cDNA molecules received unique molecular identifiers. TCRdb reprocessed the 5' RACE reads with MiXCR, giving one entry per CDR3 protein. The profile shows 66,000 or so distinct CDR3 sequences, over 10% of them singletons. The CDR3 is 11 amino acids. V lost 7 bases and J lost 10, with 13 bases in between. CDR1 is SEHNR, CDR2 FQNEAQ, per germline (reference sequence). Of note for this clonotype: This may be a read error, as it is one base from a much larger clone.

Sequenced input: whole blood. The V gene is TRBV7-9, the J gene TRBJ1-1; D is undetermined. The TCR originated in an adult who was a healthcare worker with PCR-confirmed SARS-CoV-2 infection or an uninfected control (not recorded which). The CDR3: CASNPSVVAFF. As DNA, the CDR3 is TGTGCCAGCAACCCTTCGGTAGTAGCTTTCTTT.